A selection of T cell receptor beta chains follows, all from one sample in a study of STAT3 mutations in large granular lymphocyte leukemia. Produced via immunoSEQ multiplex PCR; TCRdb's table is partial and in-frame only. This sample yields thousands of clones, of which around 48% are seen a single time; roughly 57% belongs to the top ten. The sample consisted of peripheral blood mononuclear cells. These receptors came from a woman aged 70-85 years with T-cell large granular lymphocyte leukemia. Some clones in this sample may be carry-over from other donors' samples. Each CDR3 is given with its conserved first and last residue. D genes are given only for firm matches. A row's size may be missing; if present it is once, few, many or a size class.

cdr3_nt cdr3_aa clone_size v_call d_call j_call
TGTGCCAGCACTCCTTCTGGGGGGTATCAGTACGCTTTCTTT CASTPSGGYQYAFF . TRBV7-9 . TRBJ1-1
TGTGCCAGCTCACCACAGTACAATGAGCAGTTCTTC CASSPQYNEQFF . TRBV18 . TRBJ2-1
TGTGCCTGGAGCTACGGAATCTCGCCTTTGGAGCAGTACTTC CAWSYGISPLEQYF . TRBV30 . TRBJ2-7
TGTGCCAGCAGCCAAGCTGCTGCATCGGGACAGCCCTATGGCTACACCTTC CASSQAAASGQPYGYTF few TRBV4-2 TRBD1 TRBJ1-2
TGCGCCAGCAGCTTTGGAGGGCCGAACACCGGGGAGCTGTTTTTT CASSFGGPNTGELFF . TRBV5-1 . TRBJ2-2
TGTGCCAGCAGACTAGCGGGAGGTAATACGCAGTATTTT CASRLAGGNTQYF . TRBV5-4 TRBD2 TRBJ2-3
TGTGCCAGCAGCTTGGCCGGGACTAGCGGGAGGAACCAAGAGACCCAGTACTTC CASSLAGTSGRNQETQYF . TRBV5-8 TRBD2 TRBJ2-5
TGTGCCTGGAGTTCTAAATATCCTGAAGCTTTCTTT CAWSSKYPEAFF few TRBV30 . TRBJ1-1
TGCGCCAGCAGCTTGGACTCGGGGGACTATGGCTACACCTTC CASSLDSGDYGYTF . TRBV5-1 . TRBJ1-2
TGCAGCGCGGCACATACGCGGGAAGCTTTCTTT CSAAHTREAFF . TRBV29-1 . TRBJ1-1
TGCGCCAGCAGCTCTAGGAGCGTAGCGGGAGGGAACTACGAGCAGTACTTC CASSSRSVAGGNYEQYF once TRBV5-1 TRBD2 TRBJ2-7
TGCAGCGGACAGGGTGCAGGAAACACCATATATTTT CSGQGAGNTIYF once TRBV29-1 TRBD1 TRBJ1-3
TGTGCCAGCAGCACAGACCGTGGAGGAGAGACCCAGTACTTC CASSTDRGGETQYF . TRBV9 . TRBJ2-5
TGCGCCAGCAGCTTTGGAGCGAGGAATGAGCAGTTCTTC CASSFGARNEQFF . TRBV5-1 . TRBJ2-1
TGTGCCAGCAGTACACGACAGGGAACGGTTGGCTACACCTTC CASSTRQGTVGYTF . TRBV6-6 TRBD1 TRBJ1-2
TGTGCCAGCAAGGTCCTTTACCAAGAGACCCAGTACTTC CASKVLYQETQYF once TRBV5-4 . TRBJ2-5
TGTGCCTGGAGTGGGCGGCCGAGTTACGAGCAGTACTTC CAWSGRPSYEQYF few TRBV30 . TRBJ2-7
TGTGCCAGCTCACGGCAGGCCTCCTACGAGCAGTACTTC CASSRQASYEQYF . TRBV18 . TRBJ2-7
TGTGCCTGGACCACAGGGGGACTAGAGACCCAGTACTTC CAWTTGGLETQYF few TRBV30 TRBD1 TRBJ2-5
TGTGCCAGCAGCTCTTTAGCGTCGGGCTCAATGGGTGAGCAGTACTTC CASSSLASGSMGEQYF medium-sized TRBV7-9 . TRBJ2-7
TGCGCCAGCAGCGCGGGACAGGGGGATGACGAGCAGTACTTC CASSAGQGDDEQYF . TRBV5-1 TRBD1 TRBJ2-7
TGCGCCAGCAGCTTGGGGGCAGGGAGCGGCTACACCTTC CASSLGAGSGYTF . TRBV5-1 . TRBJ1-2